The rows below give T cell receptor beta chains drawn from one sample of a study of OX40 agonist ivuxolimab in advanced cancers. The assay was immunoSEQ multiplex PCR, and TCRdb's table has in-frame clones only and misses some. This table has around 33,000 clones, roughly 89% appearing once. The sample was CD4+ or CD8+ T cells sorted from blood, taken in a trial of the OX40 agonist ivuxolimab. These receptors all come from an adult with an advanced solid tumor such as melanoma, head and neck, liver or kidney cancer. CDR3s include the opening cysteine and the closing phenylalanine or tryptophan. A D gene is named only where the DNA matches it firmly. For some rows the clone size is stated as once, few or many, or as a class when expanded; others skip it.

v_gene,d_gene,abundance,j_gene,CDR3aa,CDR3nt
TRBV30,.,.,TRBJ2-3,CAWSVRRGALDTQYF,TGTGCCTGGAGTGTACGAAGAGGAGCCCTAGATACGCAGTATTTT
TRBV11-3,TRBD2,once,TRBJ2-1,CASSLPTSGRREQFF,TGTGCCAGCAGCTTACCCACTAGCGGGAGACGAGAGCAGTTCTTC
TRBV9,.,.,TRBJ2-7,CASTPGDLSSEQYF,TGTGCCAGCACCCCGGGGGACCTTTCCTCCGAGCAGTACTTC
TRBV6-6,TRBD2,once,TRBJ2-7,CASSYSAGEGYEQYF,TGTGCCAGCAGTTACTCTGCGGGAGAAGGGTACGAGCAGTACTTC
TRBV4-3,.,few,TRBJ1-4,CASSQDLADSTNEKLFF,TGCGCCAGCAGCCAAGATCTGGCCGATTCAACTAATGAAAAACTGTTTTTT
TRBV7-2,TRBD1,.,TRBJ1-2,CASSSHGTGAWGYTF,TGTGCCAGCAGCTCGCACGGGACAGGGGCCTGGGGCTACACCTTC
TRBV4-1,.,.,TRBJ2-7,CASSQDMFEGGQTYEQYF,TGCGCCAGCAGCCAAGACATGTTTGAGGGGGGGCAGACCTACGAGCAGTACTTC
TRBV20-1,.,.,TRBJ2-7,CSASAGPPQYF,TGCAGTGCTAGCGCGGGGCCCCCGCAGTACTTC
TRBV27,.,.,TRBJ2-7,CASRSDTRSYEQYF,TGTGCCAGCAGGTCGGACACCCGCTCCTACGAGCAGTACTTC
TRBV2,.,.,TRBJ2-1,CASSEAQYEQFF,TGTGCCAGCAGTGAAGCGCAATATGAGCAGTTCTTC
TRBV29-1,.,many,TRBJ2-7,CSGSTGEPYEQYF,TGCAGCGGATCGACGGGGGAGCCGTACGAGCAGTACTTC
TRBV30,.,.,TRBJ2-7,CAWIRLAPYEQYF,TGTGCCTGGATACGCCTAGCCCCCTACGAGCAGTACTTC
TRBV10-2,TRBD1,.,TRBJ1-2,CASSEKQGNGYTF,TGCGCCAGCAGTGAGAAACAGGGGAATGGCTACACCTTC
TRBV4-2,TRBD2,.,TRBJ2-3,CASSRGLAGVNDPGTDTQYF,TGTGCCAGCAGCCGTGGACTAGCGGGAGTTAATGACCCGGGCACAGATACGCAGTATTTT
TRBV5-6,TRBD2,few,TRBJ2-4,CASSSPGLAGAPAKNIQYF,TGTGCCAGCAGCTCCCCGGGACTAGCGGGGGCCCCAGCCAAAAACATTCAGTACTTC
TRBV5-8,TRBD1,.,TRBJ2-5,CASSSEGTGAREETQYF,TGTGCCAGCAGCTCCGAAGGGACAGGGGCGAGAGAGGAGACCCAGTACTTC
TRBV29-1,.,.,TRBJ1-1,CSVEVFRTMNTEAFF,TGCAGCGTTGAAGTCTTTCGGACCATGAACACTGAAGCTTTCTTT
TRBV5-6,TRBD2,.,TRBJ2-5,CASIGTSGGAGETQYF,TGTGCCAGCATCGGGACTAGCGGGGGGGCCGGGGAGACCCAGTACTTC
TRBV30,TRBD2,.,TRBJ2-1,CAWSPGLAGPNEQFF,TGTGCCTGGAGCCCGGGACTAGCGGGGCCTAATGAGCAGTTCTTC
TRBV28,TRBD2,.,TRBJ2-7,CASRLTSGRAGSYEQYF,TGTGCCAGCAGGTTGACTAGCGGGAGGGCCGGGTCCTACGAGCAGTACTTC
TRBV28,TRBD1,.,TRBJ2-7,CASTIQGESYEQYF,TGTGCCAGCACCATACAGGGGGAATCCTACGAGCAGTACTTC
TRBV28,.,.,TRBJ2-4,CASSSDGLIQYF,TGTGCCAGCAGTTCGGACGGTCTCATTCAGTACTTC
TRBV5-1,TRBD2,.,TRBJ2-3,CASNRGGRVTDTQYF,TGCGCCAGCAACCGGGGCGGGAGGGTCACAGATACGCAGTATTTT
TRBV19,TRBD1,.,TRBJ2-2,CATTPGTGYTGELFF,TGTGCCACCACTCCCGGGACAGGGTACACCGGGGAGCTGTTTTTT
TRBV14,.,.,TRBJ2-5,CASSQVIYHQYF,TGTGCCAGCAGCCAAGTTATTTACCACCAGTACTTC
TRBV2,.,.,TRBJ2-1,CARGGESSYNEQFF,TGTGCCCGTGGCGGGGAGAGCTCCTACAATGAGCAGTTCTTC
TRBV19,TRBD2,.,TRBJ2-3,CASRGLAGTDTQYF,TGTGCCAGTAGAGGACTAGCGGGAACAGATACGCAGTATTTT
TRBV27,TRBD1,.,TRBJ1-2,CASSVRDSNYGYTF,TGTGCCAGCAGTGTCCGGGACAGTAACTATGGCTACACCTTC
TRBV9,.,.,TRBJ2-7,CASSAGPLVYEQYF,TGTGCCAGCAGCGCGGGACCCCTGGTCTACGAGCAGTACTTC
TRBV6-1,TRBD1,few,TRBJ1-4,CASGDRENEKLFF,TGTGCCAGCGGTGACAGGGAAAATGAAAAACTGTTTTTT
TRBV19,TRBD1,.,TRBJ2-7,CASSPRTGTGGEQYF,TGTGCCAGTAGTCCCCGGACAGGGACCGGCGGGGAGCAGTACTTC
TRBV6-5,TRBD1,.,TRBJ1-3,CASSKDRAGNTIYF,TGTGCCAGCAGTAAGGACAGGGCTGGAAACACCATATATTTT
TRBV28,.,.,TRBJ2-7,CASSLDSFYEQYF,TGTGCCAGCAGTCTGGACAGTTTTTACGAGCAGTACTTC
TRBV6-5,TRBD2,.,TRBJ2-7,CASSPLAGGSYEQYF,TGTGCCAGCAGTCCCCTAGCGGGAGGTTCCTACGAGCAGTACTTC
TRBV28,.,.,TRBJ2-7,CASSDSREQYF,TGTGCCAGCAGTGACAGTCGTGAGCAGTACTTC
TRBV27,TRBD2,once,TRBJ2-1,CASRSGVLLAGVSYNEQFF,TGTGCCAGCAGGTCGGGCGTCCTACTAGCGGGGGTCTCCTACAATGAGCAGTTCTTC
TRBV4-1,.,.,TRBJ2-7,CASSQEQRTMYEQYF,TGCGCCAGCAGCCAAGAACAGCGGACCATGTACGAGCAGTACTTC
TRBV29-1,.,.,TRBJ1-2,CSVESYGYTF,TGCAGCGTCGAAAGTTATGGCTACACCTTC
TRBV28,.,.,TRBJ1-4,CASKGGSNEKLFF,TGTGCCAGCAAGGGGGGCTCGAATGAAAAACTGTTTTTT
TRBV4-3,TRBD1,.,TRBJ1-1,CASSPHGTGVSEAFF,TGCGCCAGCAGCCCCCATGGGACAGGGGTATCTGAAGCTTTCTTT